This T cell receptor (beta chain) was sequenced in a study of blood T cell repertoires in COVID-19. Study-level background: Both acute and convalescent COVID-19 samples were obtained from the United States, Italy and Spain. T cells, B-cell-depleted T cells, or PBMCs provided the cDNA or gDNA that served as material.

This clone was seen once. Per the original methods: Estimation of nucleated cell counts was performed using reference gene primer amplification. Profiled with immunoSEQ multiplex PCR; TCRdb holds only in-frame clones, not every one. The DNA gave D and trimming, while V, J and clone size come from that table. The sample shows a few hundred thousand clones, approximately 90% of them seen only once. Sequencing was done on a sample of peripheral blood. The TCR comes from a man aged 55 to 70 who had recovered from COVID-19.

The CDR3 DNA reads TGTGCCAGCAGTGTGGATACCGGGGCCGGGGAGCTGTTTTTT. This encodes CASSVDTGAGELFF. The rearrangement links TRBV6-4 to TRBJ2-2; a weak D match, TRBD2 (5 bases). Per germline, CDR1 MRHNA and CDR2 SNTAGT. V lost 4 bases and J lost 6, with 12 bases in between. CDR3 length equals 14 residues.